These 29 T cell receptor beta chains share one sample of origin, sequenced in a study of cytomegalovirus exposure and HLA in healthy donors. PCR employed 60 Vbeta and 13 Jbeta primers. Measured with immunoSEQ multiplex PCR; TCRdb has only the in-frame clones, and not every one. The table records about 190,000 clones, around four fifths of them present only once. The sample comprised PBMCs. The receptors were gathered from a man in his forties in good health and CMV-seropositive.

As DNA, the CDR3 is TGTGCCAGCAGCGAGGGACTGTATAATTCACCCCTCCACTTT. Translation gives CASSEGLYNSPLHF. J is TRBJ1-6 and V is TRBV5-8, with D possibly matching TRBD1 (5 bases). Germline assignment: CDR1 SGHTS and CDR2 YDEGEE. V dropped 4 bases and J dropped 4 bases, with 9 bases sitting between them. The CDR3 totals 14 residues.

V and J are TRBV11-2 and TRBJ1-1; D is unresolved. V was pared by 5 bases and J by 8 bases, with 12 bases between. In germline, CDR1 is SGHAT, CDR2 FQNNGV. This CDR3 contains 12 residues. In DNA, the CDR3 is TGTGCCAGCAGCCGAGCCTATACCGAAGCTTTCTTT. This encodes CASSRAYTEAFF.

The chain couples TRBV29-1 to TRBJ2-1, with 7 bases fitting TRBD1. This CDR3 comprises 12 residues. V lost 8 bases to trimming and J lost 6 bases; unmatched junction nucleotides: 7. Per the germline V gene, CDR1 is SQVTM and CDR2 is ANQGSEA. Here the CDR3 reads CSSVGTVNEQFF. The DNA of the CDR3 is TGCAGCTCTGTGGGGACAGTCAATGAGCAGTTCTTC.

The chain is built from TRBV13 and TRBJ2-7; 7 nucleotides match TRBD2. CDR1 PRHDT and CDR2 FYEKMQ come from the germline V gene (reference sequence). With 5 bases clipped from V and 8 bases from J, the junction kept 9 bases outside the gene matches. CDR3 length: 13 amino acids. The CDR3 is CASSRNGGFKQYF. The CDR3 DNA follows: TGTGCCAGCAGCCGAAACGGGGGGTTTAAGCAGTACTTC.

This clone was counted once. V gene TRBV7-2 combines with J gene TRBJ1-2; 9 nucleotides agree with TRBD1. This CDR3 is 14 amino acids long. Trimming took 5 bases from V and 5 from J; bases not matched to a gene: 6. From germline, CDR1 is SGHTA and CDR2 FQGNSA. The DNA for the CDR3 is TGTGCCAGCAGCCTAACGGGACAGGGATATGGCTACACCTTC. It is translated as CASSLTGQGYGYTF.

V gene TRBV29-1 combines with J gene TRBJ2-3, with 8 bases aligning to TRBD1. The ends lost 4 bases at V and 3 bases at J; junction bases unmatched: 9. There are 15 residues in the CDR3. CDR1 SQVTM and CDR2 ANQGSEA come from the germline V gene. CDR3 DNA sequence: TGCAGCGTTGTTTTGGCAGGGGGCGCAACAGATACGCAGTATTTT. The encoded protein is CSVVLAGGATDTQYF.

The chain employs TRBV7-2 and TRBJ2-1; 8 positions agree with TRBD2. The germline V gene has CDR1 SGHTA and CDR2 FQGNSA. The CDR3 covers 15 residues. Unmatched junction bases numbered 14, after V lost 8 bases and J lost 8 bases. The CDR3 protein is CASSFVLGRADEQFF. CDR3 nucleotides: TGTGCCAGCTCCTTCGTTCTCGGGAGGGCCGATGAGCAGTTCTTC.

This chain links TRBV28 with TRBJ1-1; D uncertain. Germline CDR1 is MDHEN and CDR2 is SYDVKM. The CDR3 consists of 11 residues. Trimming took off 1 base at V and 6 bases at J, with 3 bases between the two ends. The CDR3 spells CASSLSAEAFF. The CDR3, as DNA: TGTGCCAGCAGTTTATCCGCTGAAGCTTTCTTT.

CDR3 sequence reads: CASSLGGTAEAFF. DNA of the CDR3: TGTGCCAGCAGCTTAGGGGGGACAGCTGAAGCTTTCTTT. The V call is TRBV11-2, the J call TRBJ1-1, with TRBD1 matching over 7 bases. This CDR3 has 13 amino acids. V lost 1 base, J lost 6 bases, and 2 bases stayed unmatched. Germline V gene sequence: CDR1 SGHAT, CDR2 FQNNGV.

This clone has more than one count but fewer than ten. The V and J genes are TRBV30 and TRBJ2-2; 13 bases align to TRBD2. Germline CDR1 reads GTSNPN; CDR2 reads SVGIG (reference sequence). The CDR3 is 17 residues long. After removal of 2 bases from V and 6 bases from J, the junction contained 9 bases not matched to a gene. CDR3 nucleotides: TGTGCCTGGAGTCGAAGGACTAGCGGGAGATCCGCCGGGGAGCTGTTTTTT. This codes for CAWSRRTSGRSAGELFF.

The V call is TRBV28, the J call TRBJ1-3; 11 bases match TRBD1. Germline V gives CDR1 MDHEN, CDR2 SYDVKM. The J segment lost 2 bases and the V segment lost 1 base, leaving 7 bases of the junction unmatched. This CDR3 has 18 residues. CDR3 DNA: TGTGCCAGCAGTTTATTAATGGGACAGGGGGTAGCTGGAAACACCATATATTTT. Its protein is CASSLLMGQGVAGNTIYF. Drawing the rest from reference TRBV28 and TRBJ1-3, the complete variable domain is DVKVTQSSRYLVKRTGEKVFLECVQDMDHENMFWYRQDPGLGLRLIYFSYDVKMKEKGDIPEGYSVSREKKERFSLILESASTNQTSMYLCASSLLMGQGVAGNTIYFGEGSWLTVV.

V usage is TRBV11-2 and J usage is TRBJ2-1, with D tentatively TRBD1 (6 bases). Germline V gives CDR1 SGHAT, CDR2 FQNNGV. V was pared by 5 bases and J by 8 bases, with 10 bases between. There are 12 residues in the CDR3. The CDR3 protein is CASSPNRDEQFF. In DNA form, the CDR3 reads TGTGCCAGCAGCCCCAACAGGGATGAGCAGTTCTTC.

The J gene is TRBJ2-1, the V gene TRBV5-5; TRBD2 matches at 11 bases. The germline V gene has CDR1 SGHKS and CDR2 YYEKEE (reference sequence). The CDR3 has 16 residues. Germline trimming cut 4 bases from V and 5 bases from J; bases unmatched to any gene: 8. The CDR3 loop is CASSGGLAVSNNEQFF. The CDR3 DNA follows: TGTGCCAGCAGCGGGGGACTAGCGGTCTCAAACAATGAGCAGTTCTTC.

This sequence joins TRBV5-1 and TRBJ2-7; 12 bases are a match to TRBD1. Trimming removed 5 bases from V and 7 bases from J; junction bases left unmatched: 7. From germline, CDR1 is SGHRS and CDR2 YFSETQ. This CDR3 is built from 14 residues. In DNA form, the CDR3 reads TGCGCCAGCAGTAGGGGACAGGGGGCACGAGAGCAGTACTTC. Translation gives CASSRGQGAREQYF.

The rearrangement joins TRBV6-6 to TRBJ1-4; D is unclear. This CDR3 contains 14 residues. Trimming cost V 8 bases and J 3 bases, with 13 bases left between them. Germline-derived CDR1 and CDR2 are MNHNY and SVGAGI (reference sequence). The CDR3 bases are TGTGCCAGCTTATCCAGGAAGGCTAATGAAAAACTGTTTTTT. As protein: CASLSRKANEKLFF.

As regards this clone: The junction does not match germline at one end; this may be a read error. The rearrangement uses TRBV7-9 and TRBJ2-5, with 8 bases aligning to TRBD2. Germline lookup yields CDR1 SEHNR and CDR2 FQNEAQ (reference sequence). CDR3 length: 15 amino acids. The CDR3 loop reads CSSRLLAVPGETQYF. The CDR3 DNA sequence: TGTTCCAGCAGGTTACTAGCGGTCCCTGGGGAGACCCAGTACTTC. The full variable domain, completed using reference TRBV7-9 and TRBJ2-5, is DTGVSQNPRHKITKRGQNVTFRCDPISEHNRLYWYRQTLGQGPEFLTYFQNEAQLEKSRLLSDRFSAERPKGSFSTLEIQRTEQGDSAMYLCSSRLLAVPGETQYFGPGTRLLVL.

The rearrangement uses TRBV7-9 and TRBJ2-7; 10 positions match TRBD1. This CDR3 has 16 amino acids. The germline CDR1 and CDR2 sequences are SEHNR and FQNEAQ (reference sequence). Unmatched junction bases numbered 11, after V lost 5 bases and J lost 4 bases. This CDR3 reads CASSPGATGGSYEQYF. The CDR3 DNA follows: TGTGCCAGCAGCCCGGGAGCGACAGGGGGCTCATACGAGCAGTACTTC.

This chain uses TRBV28 with TRBJ2-5; 7 nucleotides align to TRBD1. The junction had 10 bases not matched to a gene; V was cut back by 5 bases and J by 1 base. The CDR3 spans 16 residues. The germline gives CDR1 MDHEN, CDR2 SYDVKM. The DNA of the CDR3 is TGTGCCAGCAGTCCGGTACTCTGGGACAGCCAAGAGACCCAGTACTTC. As protein: CASSPVLWDSQETQYF.

The CDR3 region is CASRLGTGDNQPQHF. The DNA for the CDR3 is TGTGCCAGTAGGCTCGGGACAGGAGATAATCAGCCCCAGCATTTT. The chain employs TRBV19 and TRBJ1-5, with TRBD1 matching over 8 bases. Per germline, CDR1 LNHDA and CDR2 SQIVND (reference sequence). V gave up 6 bases and J gave up 4 bases; unmatched junction bases: 8. The CDR3 is 15 amino acids.

V usage is TRBV7-9 and J usage is TRBJ1-1; 9 positions agree with TRBD1. This CDR3 has 18 residues. From germline, CDR1 is SEHNR and CDR2 FQNEAQ (reference sequence). After removal of 5 bases from V and 7 bases from J, the junction contained 20 bases not matched to a gene. The CDR3 DNA reads as TGTGCCAGCAGCCCCGGGACAGGGTCCCTGACTATTACCCATGAAGCTTTCTTT. Its protein is CASSPGTGSLTITHEAFF.

The genes are TRBV28 and TRBJ1-1; the D gene is possibly TRBD1 (6 bases). The CDR3 is 14 amino acids. With 6 bases removed from V and 6 bases from J, the gap between germline ends came to 17 bases. Germline V gene data show CDR1 as MDHEN and CDR2 as SYDVKM. CDR3 nucleotides: TGTGCCAGCAGACAAACAGGGCCATCACCTGAAGCTTTCTTT. This translates into CASRQTGPSPEAFF.

V is TRBV19 and J is TRBJ1-5; D is unresolved. The CDR3 runs 15 residues. Trimming shortened V by 7 bases and J by 0 bases, and 13 bases separated the two germline ends. Germline-derived CDR1 and CDR2 are LNHDA and SQIVND (reference sequence). CDR3 sequence: CASTKQPYSNQPQHF. The CDR3 DNA reads as TGTGCCAGTACCAAGCAACCTTATAGCAATCAGCCCCAGCATTTT.

V usage is TRBV28 and J usage is TRBJ2-3, with D tentatively TRBD1 (6 bases). CDR1 MDHEN and CDR2 SYDVKM come from the germline V gene. This CDR3 comprises 14 residues. V shed 7 bases and J shed 2 bases, with 13 bases lying between them. In DNA form, the CDR3 reads TGTGCCAGCATCCGACAGGTGCCCACAGATACGCAGTATTTT. Protein: CASIRQVPTDTQYF.

A word on this clone: Other DNA sequences of this sample code for an identical CDR3. This chain uses TRBV27 with TRBJ1-1; D is possibly TRBD1 (5 bases). V was pared by 5 bases and J by 1 base, with 11 bases between. The CDR3 spans 14 residues. Per the germline V gene, CDR1 is MNHEY and CDR2 is SMNVEV (reference sequence). The CDR3 reads CASSLNGQNTEAFF. The CDR3 DNA follows: TGTGCCAGCAGTCTAAACGGACAGAACACTGAAGCTTTCTTT.

The chain couples TRBV6-4 to TRBJ2-7, with 7 bases that match TRBD2. The length of the CDR3 is 14 residues. Losses at the gene ends were 6 bases for V and 4 bases for J; bases not matched to a gene: 9. Germline V CDR1 and CDR2: MRHNA, SNTAGT. The DNA of the CDR3 is TGTGCCAGCAGCCAGAGCGGGACGGGGTACGAGCAGTACTTC. Translating it yields CASSQSGTGYEQYF.

The chain links TRBV5-1 to TRBJ2-2, with 13 bases fitting TRBD2. The J segment lost 5 bases and the V segment lost 4 bases, leaving 8 bases of the junction unmatched. CDR1 and CDR2 (germline): SGHRS, YFSETQ. The CDR3 spans 17 residues. CDR3 region: CASSPGLAGAATGELFF. CDR3 coding DNA: TGCGCCAGCAGCCCCGGACTAGCGGGAGCAGCGACCGGGGAGCTGTTTTTT.

The chain has TRBV4-3 and TRBJ2-7, with 7 positions matching TRBD1. Germline CDR1 LGHNA, CDR2 YSLEER. Unmatched junction bases numbered 5, after V lost 0 bases and J lost 0 bases. This CDR3 is built from 16 residues. CDR3 nucleotide sequence: TGCGCCAGCAGCCAAGACCCGGACAGGTTCTCCTACGAGCAGTACTTC. Translation gives CASSQDPDRFSYEQYF.

This chain connects TRBV2 to TRBJ1-1; no clear D. CDR1 and CDR2 (germline): SNHLY, FYNNEI. The CDR3 sequence is 13 residues long. Deletions cut 7 bases from V and 3 bases from J, with 12 bases between. For the CDR3, the DNA is TGTGCCAGCAACCCCGAACGGGACACTGAAGCTTTCTTT. Protein sequence: CASNPERDTEAFF.

The table lists this clone with a count of one. The genes are TRBV7-6 and TRBJ2-7; the D is unclear. V dropped 1 base and J dropped 5 bases, with 12 bases sitting between them. The CDR3 runs 14 residues. The germline V gene has CDR1 SGHVS and CDR2 FNYEAQ. This CDR3 is CASSLGAGIHEQYF. In nucleotides, the CDR3 is TGTGCCAGCAGCTTAGGGGCAGGTATCCACGAGCAGTACTTC.